Included here is one TCR beta chain sequence, with context. The antigen is not known. Blood samples measuring around 2.5 ml were taken per donor. The data belong to a study of monozygotic twins with inflammatory bowel disease. TCRdb reprocessed the 5' RACE reads, with one entry per CDR3 protein and no DNA. This repertoire includes around 140,000 distinct CDR3 sequences. The study's findings and limits: Variability in patient repertoires may have come partly from differing immunosuppressive treatments. IBD patients share fewer clonotypes with other people than healthy twins do, especially with disease activity. Results did not support any single strong IBD-associated signal or clonotype.

The source material was blood. The receptor comes from a human donor with ulcerative colitis or Crohn's disease, or a healthy co-twin of an affected twin (not recorded which).

The CDR3 protein is CASSLRRFSPLHF. The chain links TRBV7-2 to TRBJ1-6. Germline-derived CDR1 and CDR2 are SGHTA and FQGNSA. This CDR3 region has 13 residues.